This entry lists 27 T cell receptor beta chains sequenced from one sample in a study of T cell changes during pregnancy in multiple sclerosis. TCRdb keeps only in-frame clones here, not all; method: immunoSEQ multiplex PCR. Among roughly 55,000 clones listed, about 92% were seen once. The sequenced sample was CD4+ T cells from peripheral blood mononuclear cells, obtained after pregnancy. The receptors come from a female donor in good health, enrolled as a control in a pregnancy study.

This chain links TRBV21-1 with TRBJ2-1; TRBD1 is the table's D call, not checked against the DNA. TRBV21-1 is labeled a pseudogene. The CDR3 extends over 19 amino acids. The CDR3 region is CASSSQARTGTGTYNEQFF. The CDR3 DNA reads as TGTGCCAGCAGCTCCCAAGCTAGAACCGGGACAGGGACCTACAATGAGCAGTTCTTC.

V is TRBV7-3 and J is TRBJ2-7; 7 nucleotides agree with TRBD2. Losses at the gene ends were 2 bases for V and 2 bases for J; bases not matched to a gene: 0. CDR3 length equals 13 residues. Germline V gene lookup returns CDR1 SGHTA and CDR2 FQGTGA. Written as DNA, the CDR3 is TGTGCCAGCAGCTTAGCGGGGGCCTACGAGCAGTACTTC. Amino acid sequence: CASSLAGAYEQYF. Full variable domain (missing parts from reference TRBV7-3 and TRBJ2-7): GAGVSQTPSNKVTEKGKYVELRCDPISGHTALYWYRQSLGQGPEFLIYFQGTGAADDSGLPNDRFFAVRPEGSVSTLKIQRTERGDSAVYLCASSLAGAYEQYFGPGTRLTVT.

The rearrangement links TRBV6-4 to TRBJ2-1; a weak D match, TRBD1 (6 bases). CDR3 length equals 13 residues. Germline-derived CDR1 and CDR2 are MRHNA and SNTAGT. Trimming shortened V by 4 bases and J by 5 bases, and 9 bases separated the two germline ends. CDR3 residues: CASSVTGNNEQFF. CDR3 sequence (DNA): TGTGCCAGCAGTGTTACAGGGAACAATGAGCAGTTCTTC.

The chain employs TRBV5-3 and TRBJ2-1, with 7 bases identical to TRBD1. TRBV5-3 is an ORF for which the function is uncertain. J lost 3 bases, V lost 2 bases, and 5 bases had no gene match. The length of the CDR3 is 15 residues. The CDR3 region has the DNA TGTGCCAGAAGCTTACAGGGGTCTTGCTACAATGAGCAGTTCTTC. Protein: CARSLQGSCYNEQFF.

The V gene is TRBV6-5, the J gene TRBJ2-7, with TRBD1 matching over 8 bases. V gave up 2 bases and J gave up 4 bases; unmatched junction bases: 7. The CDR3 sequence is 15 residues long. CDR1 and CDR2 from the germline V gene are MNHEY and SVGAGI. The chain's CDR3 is CASSYTTGQAYEQYF. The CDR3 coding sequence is TGTGCCAGCAGTTACACGACGGGACAGGCATACGAGCAGTACTTC.

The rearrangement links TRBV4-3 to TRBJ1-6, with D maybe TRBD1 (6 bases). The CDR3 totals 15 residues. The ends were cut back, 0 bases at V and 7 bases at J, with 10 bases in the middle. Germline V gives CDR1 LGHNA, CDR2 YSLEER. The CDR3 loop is CASSQDPTGNSPLHF. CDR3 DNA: TGCGCCAGCAGCCAAGACCCCACAGGGAATTCACCCCTCCACTTT.

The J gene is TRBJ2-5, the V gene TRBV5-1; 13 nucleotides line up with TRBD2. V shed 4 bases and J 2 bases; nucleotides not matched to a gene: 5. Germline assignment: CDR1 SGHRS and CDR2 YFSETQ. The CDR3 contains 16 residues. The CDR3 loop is CASSLRLAGGQETQYF. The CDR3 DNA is TGCGCCAGCAGCCTACGACTAGCGGGGGGACAAGAGACCCAGTACTTC.

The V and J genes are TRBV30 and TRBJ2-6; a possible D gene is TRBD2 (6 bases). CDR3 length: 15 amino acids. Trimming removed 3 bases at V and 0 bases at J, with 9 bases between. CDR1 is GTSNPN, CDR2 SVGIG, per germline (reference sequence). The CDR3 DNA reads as TGTGCCTGGAGGGAGGAGGGCTCTGGGGCCAACGTCCTGACTTTC. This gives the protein CAWREEGSGANVLTF. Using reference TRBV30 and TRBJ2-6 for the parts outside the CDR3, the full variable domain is SQTIHQWPATLVQPVGSPLSLECTVEGTSNPNLYWYRQAAGRGLQLLFYSVGIGQISSEVPQNLSASRPQDRQFILSSKKLLLSDSGFYLCAWREEGSGANVLTFGAGSRLTVL.

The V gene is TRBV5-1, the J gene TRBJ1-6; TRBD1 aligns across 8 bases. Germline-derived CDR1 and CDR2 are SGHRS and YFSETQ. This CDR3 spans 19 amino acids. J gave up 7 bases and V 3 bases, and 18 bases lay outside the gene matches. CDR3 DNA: TGCGCCAGCAGCTCCGTCGGACAGGGAACTTTCGGGATGAATTCACCCCTCCACTTT. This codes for CASSSVGQGTFGMNSPLHF.

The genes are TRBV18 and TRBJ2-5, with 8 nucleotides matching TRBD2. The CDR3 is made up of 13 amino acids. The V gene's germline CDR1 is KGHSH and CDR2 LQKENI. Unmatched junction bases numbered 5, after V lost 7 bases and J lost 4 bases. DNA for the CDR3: TGTGCCAGCTTTAGCGGGGCAGGAGAGACCCAGTACTTC. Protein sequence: CASFSGAGETQYF.

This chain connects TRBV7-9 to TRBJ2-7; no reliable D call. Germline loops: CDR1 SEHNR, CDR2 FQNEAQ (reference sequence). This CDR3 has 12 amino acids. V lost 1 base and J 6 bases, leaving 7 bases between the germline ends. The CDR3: CASSLGALEQYF. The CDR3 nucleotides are TGTGCCAGCAGCTTAGGGGCACTCGAGCAGTACTTC. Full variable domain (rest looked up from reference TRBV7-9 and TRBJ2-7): DTGVSQNPRHKITKRGQNVTFRCDPISEHNRLYWYRQTLGQGPEFLTYFQNEAQLEKSRLLSDRFSAERPKGSFSTLEIQRTEQGDSAMYLCASSLGALEQYFGPGTRLTVT.

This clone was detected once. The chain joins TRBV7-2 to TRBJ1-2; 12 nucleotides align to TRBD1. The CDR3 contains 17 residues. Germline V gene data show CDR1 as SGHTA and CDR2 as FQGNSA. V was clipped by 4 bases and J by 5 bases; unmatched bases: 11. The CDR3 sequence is CASSSSPGQGARYGYTF. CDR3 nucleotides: TGTGCCAGCAGCTCAAGCCCGGGACAGGGGGCACGTTATGGCTACACCTTC.

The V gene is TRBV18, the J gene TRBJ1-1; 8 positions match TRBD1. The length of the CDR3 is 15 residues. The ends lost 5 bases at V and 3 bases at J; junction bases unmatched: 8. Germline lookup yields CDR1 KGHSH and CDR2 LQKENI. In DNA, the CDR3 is TGTGCCAGCTCATTCGCAGGGGGCGAGTACACTGAAGCTTTCTTT. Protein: CASSFAGGEYTEAFF.

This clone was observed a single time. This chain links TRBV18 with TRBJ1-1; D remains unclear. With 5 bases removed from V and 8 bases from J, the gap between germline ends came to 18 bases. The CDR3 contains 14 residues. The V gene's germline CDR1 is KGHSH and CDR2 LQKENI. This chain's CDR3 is CASSFREVTTEAFF. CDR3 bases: TGTGCCAGCTCATTTCGGGAGGTTACTACCGAAGCTTTCTTT.

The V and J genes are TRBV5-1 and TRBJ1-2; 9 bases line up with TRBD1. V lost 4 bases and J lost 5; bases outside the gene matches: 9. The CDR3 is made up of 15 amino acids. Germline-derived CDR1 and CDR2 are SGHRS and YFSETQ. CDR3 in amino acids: CASSGSGTGRYGYTF. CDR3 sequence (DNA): TGCGCCAGCAGCGGCTCCGGGACAGGGAGATATGGCTACACCTTC.

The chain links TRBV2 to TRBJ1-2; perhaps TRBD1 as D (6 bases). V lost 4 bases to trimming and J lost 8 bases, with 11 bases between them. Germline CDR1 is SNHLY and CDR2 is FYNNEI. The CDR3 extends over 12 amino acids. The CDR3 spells CASSVTGGGYTF. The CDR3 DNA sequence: TGTGCCAGCAGTGTGACAGGTGGCGGCTACACCTTC.

In DNA form, the CDR3 reads TGCGCCAGCAGCCAAGCCTCCACCGGGGAGCTGTTTTTT. Protein product: CASSQASTGELFF. The chain is built from TRBV4-3 and TRBJ2-2; D is undetermined. The V end was cut by 1 base, the J end by 4 bases, with 4 bases between. Germline V gives CDR1 LGHNA, CDR2 YSLEER. This CDR3 spans 13 amino acids.

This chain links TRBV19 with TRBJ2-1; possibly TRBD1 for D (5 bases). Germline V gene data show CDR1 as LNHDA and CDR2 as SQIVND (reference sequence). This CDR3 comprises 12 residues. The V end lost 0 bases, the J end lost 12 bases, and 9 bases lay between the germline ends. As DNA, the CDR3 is TGTGCCAGTAGTATAGACGACAGCCGGCAGTTCTTC. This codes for CASSIDDSRQFF.

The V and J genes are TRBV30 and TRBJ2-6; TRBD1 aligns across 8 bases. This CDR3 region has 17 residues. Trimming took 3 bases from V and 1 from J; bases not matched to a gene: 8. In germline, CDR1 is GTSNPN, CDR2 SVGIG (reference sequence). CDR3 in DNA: TGTGCCTGGAGCCCGCACAGGGGGACTTCTGGGGCCAACGTCCTGACTTTC. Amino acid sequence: CAWSPHRGTSGANVLTF.

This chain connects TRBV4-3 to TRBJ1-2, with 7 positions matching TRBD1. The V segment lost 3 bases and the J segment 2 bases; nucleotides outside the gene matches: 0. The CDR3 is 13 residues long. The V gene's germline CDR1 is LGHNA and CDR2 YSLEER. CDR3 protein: CASSQGQNYGYTF. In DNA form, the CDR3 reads TGCGCCAGCAGCCAGGGACAGAACTATGGCTACACCTTC.

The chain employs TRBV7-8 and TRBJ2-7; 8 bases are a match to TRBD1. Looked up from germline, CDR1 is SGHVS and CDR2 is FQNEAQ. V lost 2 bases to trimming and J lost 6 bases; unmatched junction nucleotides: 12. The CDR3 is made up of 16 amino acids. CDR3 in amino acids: CASSLHPMRTGTEQYF. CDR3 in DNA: TGTGCCAGCAGCTTACACCCGATGAGGACAGGGACCGAGCAGTACTTC.

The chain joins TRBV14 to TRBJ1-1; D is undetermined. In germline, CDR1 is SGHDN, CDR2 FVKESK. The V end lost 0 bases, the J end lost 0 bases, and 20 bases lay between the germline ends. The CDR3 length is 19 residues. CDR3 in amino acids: CASSQDRGSWWVMNTEAFF. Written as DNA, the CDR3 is TGTGCCAGCAGCCAAGATCGAGGGTCGTGGTGGGTTATGAACACTGAAGCTTTCTTT.

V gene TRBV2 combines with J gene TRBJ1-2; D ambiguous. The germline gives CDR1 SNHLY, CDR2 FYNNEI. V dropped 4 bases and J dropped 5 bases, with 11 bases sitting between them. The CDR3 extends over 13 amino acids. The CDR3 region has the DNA TGTGCCAGCAGTGTCGAGGGCGAGTATGGCTACACCTTC. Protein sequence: CASSVEGEYGYTF.

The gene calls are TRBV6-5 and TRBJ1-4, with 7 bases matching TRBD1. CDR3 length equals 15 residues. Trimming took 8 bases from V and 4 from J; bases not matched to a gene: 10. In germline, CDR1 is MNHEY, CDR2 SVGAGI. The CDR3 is CASATRDRLNEKLFF. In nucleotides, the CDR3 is TGTGCCAGCGCTACGCGGGACAGACTTAATGAAAAACTGTTTTTT.

Here the CDR3 reads CASSLIRGGGTDTQYF. CDR3 DNA: TGTGCCAGCAGCTTAATTCGGGGGGGCGGCACAGATACGCAGTATTTT. This chain uses TRBV7-6 with TRBJ2-3, with TRBD2 identical over 8 bases. This CDR3 spans 16 amino acids. Germline V gene lookup returns CDR1 SGHVS and CDR2 FNYEAQ. With V trimmed by 2 bases and J by 1 base, 5 bases remained unmatched.

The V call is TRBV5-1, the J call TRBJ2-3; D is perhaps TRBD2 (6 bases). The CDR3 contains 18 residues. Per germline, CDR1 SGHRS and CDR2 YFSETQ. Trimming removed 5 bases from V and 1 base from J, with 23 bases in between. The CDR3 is CASSPLQPRDSRTDTQYF. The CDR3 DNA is TGCGCCAGCAGTCCCCTCCAGCCGCGGGACTCCCGCACAGATACGCAGTATTTT.

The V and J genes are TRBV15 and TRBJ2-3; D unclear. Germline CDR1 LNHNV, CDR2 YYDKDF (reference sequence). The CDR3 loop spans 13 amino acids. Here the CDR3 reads CAINTGSTDTQYF. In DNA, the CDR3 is TGTGCTATTAACACGGGTAGCACAGATACGCAGTATTTT.